The 7 T cell receptor beta chains in this list originate from one sample, sequenced in a study of cytomegalovirus exposure and HLA in healthy donors. This table comes from immunoSEQ multiplex PCR, and its TCRdb copy is limited to in-frame clones, with some not included. This table holds under 75,000 clones, nearly 98% found once. Sequencing input: PBMCs. The receptor source for this set is a woman younger than 30 in good health and CMV-seropositive.

This rearrangement joins TRBV6-6 to TRBJ2-2, with TRBD2 matching 9 bases. The CDR3 is made up of 15 amino acids. The V gene end was trimmed by 5 bases and the J gene end by 5 bases; junction bases not matched to a gene: 6. From germline, CDR1 is MNHNY and CDR2 SVGAGI (reference sequence). CDR3 sequence: CASSISGSRTGELFF. Written as DNA, the CDR3 is TGTGCCAGCAGTATTAGCGGGAGTAGAACCGGGGAGCTGTTTTTT.

The chain carries TRBV9 and TRBJ1-2; 12 nucleotides match TRBD1. This CDR3 has 15 residues. The junction had 9 bases not matched to a gene; V was cut back by 4 bases and J by 8 bases. CDR1 SGDLS and CDR2 YYNGEE come from the germline V gene. CDR3 protein: CASSPGGQGARGYTF. The CDR3 coding sequence is TGTGCCAGCAGCCCGGGGGGACAGGGGGCGCGGGGCTACACCTTC.

The chain has TRBV6-1 and TRBJ2-7; TRBD2 might be the D (5 bases). V was clipped by 0 bases and J by 3 bases, with 15 bases between them. Germline assignment: CDR1 MNHNS and CDR2 SASEGT. The CDR3 has 16 amino acids. CDR3 coding DNA: TGTGCCAGCAGTGAAGCTGTCTGGACGGGGAACTACGAGCAGTACTTC. This sequence encodes CASSEAVWTGNYEQYF.

The V and J genes are TRBV7-9 and TRBJ1-1; 9 bases fit TRBD1. Germline V lookup: CDR1 SEHNR, CDR2 FQNEAQ (reference sequence). This CDR3 contains 15 residues. V was clipped by 5 bases and J by 5 bases; unmatched bases: 9. CDR3 coding DNA: TGTGCCAGCAGCGGGAAGACAGGGGGTAGAACTGAAGCTTTCTTT. Amino acids: CASSGKTGGRTEAFF. Drawing the rest from reference TRBV7-9 and TRBJ1-1, the complete variable domain is DTGVSQNPRHKITKRGQNVTFRCDPISEHNRLYWYRQTLGQGPEFLTYFQNEAQLEKSRLLSDRFSAERPKGSFSTLEIQRTEQGDSAMYLCASSGKTGGRTEAFFGQGTRLTVV.

The chain recombines TRBV27 with TRBJ2-7, with 7 nucleotides matching TRBD1. The J segment lost 3 bases and the V segment lost 6 bases, leaving 5 bases of the junction unmatched. Germline V lookup: CDR1 MNHEY, CDR2 SMNVEV (reference sequence). CDR3 size: 13 residues. Here the CDR3 DNA reads TGTGCCAGCAGCCGTGGGACAGACTACGAGCAGTACTTC. Amino acid sequence: CASSRGTDYEQYF.

This chain uses TRBV29-1 with TRBJ1-5; the D is unclear. The CDR3 runs 13 residues. Germline assignment: CDR1 SQVTM and CDR2 ANQGSEA. V dropped 4 bases and J dropped 0 bases, with 7 bases sitting between them. The CDR3 loop reads CSVVEDSNQPQHF. In nucleotides, the CDR3 is TGCAGCGTTGTCGAGGATAGCAATCAGCCCCAGCATTTT.

The J gene is TRBJ2-1, the V gene TRBV10-3; D gene unclear. This CDR3 spans 11 amino acids. Germline V gene lookup returns CDR1 ENHRY and CDR2 SYGVKD. The germline V and J ends were trimmed by 8 bases and 4 bases, with 6 bases remaining between them. CDR3 amino acids: CAIRDYNEQFF. DNA for the CDR3: TGTGCCATCCGCGATTACAATGAGCAGTTCTTC.